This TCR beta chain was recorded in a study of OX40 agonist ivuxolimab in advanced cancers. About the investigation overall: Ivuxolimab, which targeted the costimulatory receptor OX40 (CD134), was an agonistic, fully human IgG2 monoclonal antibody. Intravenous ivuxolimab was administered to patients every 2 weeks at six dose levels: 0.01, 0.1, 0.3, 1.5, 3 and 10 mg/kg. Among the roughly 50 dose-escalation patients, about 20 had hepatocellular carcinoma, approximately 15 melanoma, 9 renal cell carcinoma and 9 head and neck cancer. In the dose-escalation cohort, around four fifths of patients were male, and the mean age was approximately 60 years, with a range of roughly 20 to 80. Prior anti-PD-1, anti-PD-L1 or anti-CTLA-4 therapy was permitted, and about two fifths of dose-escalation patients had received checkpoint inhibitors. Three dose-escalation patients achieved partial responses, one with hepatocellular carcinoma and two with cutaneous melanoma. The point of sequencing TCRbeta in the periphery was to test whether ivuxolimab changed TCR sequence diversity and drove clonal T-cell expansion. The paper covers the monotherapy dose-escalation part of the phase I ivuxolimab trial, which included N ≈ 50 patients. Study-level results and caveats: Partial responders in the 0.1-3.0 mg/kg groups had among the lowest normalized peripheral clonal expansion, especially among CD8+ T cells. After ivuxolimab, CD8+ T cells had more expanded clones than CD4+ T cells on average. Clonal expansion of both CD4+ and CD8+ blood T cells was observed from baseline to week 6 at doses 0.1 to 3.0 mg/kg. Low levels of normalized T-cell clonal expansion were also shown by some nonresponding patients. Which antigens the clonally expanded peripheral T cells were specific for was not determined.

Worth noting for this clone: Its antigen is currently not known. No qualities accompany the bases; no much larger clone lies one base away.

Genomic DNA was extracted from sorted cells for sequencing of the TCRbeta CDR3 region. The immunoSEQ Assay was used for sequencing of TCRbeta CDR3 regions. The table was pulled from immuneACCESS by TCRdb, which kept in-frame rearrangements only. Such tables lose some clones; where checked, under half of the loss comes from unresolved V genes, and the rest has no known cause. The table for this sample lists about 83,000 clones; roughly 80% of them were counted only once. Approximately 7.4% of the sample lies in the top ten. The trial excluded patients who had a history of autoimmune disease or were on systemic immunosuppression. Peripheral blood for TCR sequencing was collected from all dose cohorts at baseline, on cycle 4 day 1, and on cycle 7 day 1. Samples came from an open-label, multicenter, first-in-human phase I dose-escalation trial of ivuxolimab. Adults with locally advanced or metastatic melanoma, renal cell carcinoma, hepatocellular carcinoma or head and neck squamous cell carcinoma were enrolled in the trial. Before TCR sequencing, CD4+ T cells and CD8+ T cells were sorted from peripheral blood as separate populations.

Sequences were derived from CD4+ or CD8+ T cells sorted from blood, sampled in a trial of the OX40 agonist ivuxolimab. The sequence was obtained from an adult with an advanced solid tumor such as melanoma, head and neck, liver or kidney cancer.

Read as DNA, the sequence is TGTGCCAGTAGTATCCCCCTGGGGGGCCAGCCCCAGCATTTT. The translation is CASSIPLGGQPQHF. The sequence is built from TRBV19 and TRBJ1-5; possibly the D gene is TRBD1, per 6 matching bases. V loses 3 bases of germline sequence and J loses 7 bases, and the interval between the two ends is 13 bases. From a lookup of the germline V gene (reference sequence), CDR1 and CDR2 are LNHDA and SQIVND. CDR3 length: 14 amino acids, cysteine to phenylalanine. Kept here is only the CDR3 DNA, which spans 42 bases and is read in frame from base 1.